Below, 5 T cell receptor beta chains from the same sample are listed, as sequenced in a study of blood T cell repertoires in COVID-19. Only in-frame clones appear in the TCRdb table, and some are missing; sequencing was by immunoSEQ multiplex PCR. The sample consists of fewer than 350,000 clones, 87% of them appearing once. Sequencing used PBMCs or T cells enriched from blood (not recorded which). The receptors were gathered from a woman aged 40 to 49 who had recovered from COVID-19.

The chain couples TRBV3-1 (or the pseudogene TRBV3-2) to TRBJ2-7; 7 nucleotides align to TRBD2. The V gene end was trimmed by 5 bases and the J gene end by 0 bases; junction bases not matched to a gene: 7. CDR3 size: 15 residues. CDR1 and CDR2 from the germline V gene are LGHDT and YNNKEL (reference sequence). The CDR3 nucleotides read TGTGCCAGCAGCTTCCAGCGGGGAAGCTCCTACGAGCAGTACTTC. It codes for CASSFQRGSSYEQYF.

The V gene is TRBV5-1, the J gene TRBJ2-2; D not certain. CDR1 is SGHRS, CDR2 YFSETQ, per germline. This CDR3 contains 13 residues. Trimming took off 4 bases at V and 3 bases at J, with 7 bases between the two ends. The CDR3 DNA reads TGCGCCAGCAGCCCCGAGTACACCGGGGAGCTGTTTTTT. It yields the protein CASSPEYTGELFF.

This chain links TRBV24-1 with TRBJ2-7; no clear D. Between the trimmed V and J ends, which lost 4 bases and 6 bases, there was a span of 15 bases. This CDR3 region has 14 residues. The germline V gene encodes CDR1 KGHDR and CDR2 SFDVKD. This CDR3 reads CATSESEIFGEQYF. CDR3 bases: TGTGCCACCAGTGAGTCGGAGATATTCGGCGAGCAGTACTTC.

The chain is built from TRBV2 and TRBJ2-2, with D unclear. Trimming removed 5 bases from V and 4 bases from J, with 8 bases in between. Germline values: CDR1 SNHLY, CDR2 FYNNEI. This CDR3 region has 13 residues. This CDR3 is CASSLLPTGELFF. The CDR3 region has the DNA TGTGCCAGCAGTCTCCTCCCCACCGGGGAGCTGTTTTTT.

The chain links TRBV21-1 to TRBJ1-6; the table's D call TRBD1 went unverified against the DNA. TRBV21-1 corresponds to a pseudogene. This CDR3 region has 16 residues. CDR3 nucleotides: TGTGCCAGCAGCCTAAGGGACACCTTGTATAATTCACCCCTCCACTTT. Translated: CASSLRDTLYNSPLHF.